This is a list of T cell receptor beta chains from one sample in a study of T cells in Graves' hyperthyroidism and ophthalmopathy. TCRdb analysed the multiplex PCR reads with MiXCR anew, one entry per CDR3 protein. The table includes 650,000 to 700,000 distinct CDR3 sequences, approximately 15% detected once. Sequencing input: blood. The source is a man over 45 with Graves' hyperthyroidism. Each CDR3 is given with its conserved first and last residue. D genes are given only for firm matches. Rows give clone size only sometimes, using once, few, many, or a class for an expanded clone.

TRBJ2-1 - TRBD1 TRBV5-1 TGCGCCAGCAGCTTGCCGGGACAGGGACGGCATGAGCAGTTCTTC CASSLPGQGRHEQFF
TRBJ2-3 many - TRBV15 TGTGCCACCGGGAGCCCACTCACAGATACGCAGTATTTT CATGSPLTDTQYF
TRBJ2-1 many - TRBV28 TGTGCCAGCAGTTCAAACATTCTAGCAAATGAGCAGTTCTTC CASSSNILANEQFF
TRBJ2-1 few - TRBV6-2/TRBV6-3 TGTGCCAGCAGTCAATATTACAATGAGCAGTTCTTC CASSQYYNEQFF
TRBJ2-2 many TRBD2 TRBV7-3 TGTGCCAGCAGTCCTCACATGAGGGGCGGGAGCACCGGGGAGCTGTTTTTT CASSPHMRGGSTGELFF
TRBJ1-4 - - TRBV7-2 TGTGCCAGCAGCTTACGCCTGAACCGAGGGGTTGATGAAAAACTGTTTTTT CASSLRLNRGVDEKLFF
TRBJ2-1 - TRBD2 TRBV7-2 TGTGCCAGCAGCTTTTCTAGCGGGAGTGTTTATGAGCAGTTCTTC CASSFSSGSVYEQFF
TRBJ2-7 many TRBD1 TRBV28 TGTGCCAGCAGTTTGACAGGGGTTGACGCCGAGCAGTACTTC CASSLTGVDAEQYF
TRBJ2-1 many - TRBV7-8 TGTGCCAGCAGCTCGTCGAGCGGCTCCTACAATGAGCAGTTCTTC CASSSSSGSYNEQFF
TRBJ2-6 once - TRBV7-2 TGTGCCAGCAGCCCCCGAACTACCTCTGGGGCCAACGTCCTGACTTTC CASSPRTTSGANVLTF
TRBJ1-1 few - TRBV19 TGTGCCAGTAGTATAGATACAAGGGGGAACACTGAAGCTTTCTTT CASSIDTRGNTEAFF
TRBJ1-1 many TRBD1 TRBV12-3/TRBV12-4 TGTGCCAGCAGTCCAGGACAGGGATGGTCCACTGAAGCTTTCTTT CASSPGQGWSTEAFF
TRBJ2-7 many - TRBV12-3/TRBV12-4 TGTGCCAGCAGTTTAGCCCCCTCTGGGGCTGAGGGAGGGCAGTACTTC CASSLAPSGAEGGQYF
TRBJ2-7 many - TRBV30 TGTGCCTGGAGTGAGACAGACTACGAGCAGTACTTC CAWSETDYEQYF
TRBJ2-3 - - TRBV10-3 TGTGCCATCAGTCCGTCCGGGGGCGCAGATACGCAGTATTTT CAISPSGGADTQYF
TRBJ2-5 - - TRBV4-1 TGCGCCAGCAGCCAAGATAGAACTAGCCGGAAGACCCAGTACTTC CASSQDRTSRKTQYF
TRBJ2-2 many TRBD1 TRBV7-8 TGTGCCAGCAGGGACAGGGGGCTGCTCGAAAACACCGGGGAGCTGTTTTTT CASRDRGLLENTGELFF
TRBJ2-3 many TRBD1 TRBV5-6 TGTGCCAGCAGCCCCGGGACAGGGGTAGATACGCAGTATTTT CASSPGTGVDTQYF
TRBJ2-1 - TRBD2 TRBV20-1 TGCAGTGCTACGACTAGCGGGAGGGCCTACAATGAGCAGTTCTTC CSATTSGRAYNEQFF
TRBJ2-1 many TRBD1 TRBV19 TGTGCCAGTAGTATTGGTTCGGGACAGGGGTCCTACAATGAGCAGTTCTTC CASSIGSGQGSYNEQFF
TRBJ1-2 many TRBD1 TRBV10-2 TGCGCCAGCAGTGGCGGGACAGGACCTAACTATGGCTACACCTTC CASSGGTGPNYGYTF
TRBJ2-1 many TRBD2 TRBV20-1 TGCAGTGCAAAAACGCCGGGACTAGCGGGTAGTATTGGGGAAGAGCAGTTCTTC CSAKTPGLAGSIGEEQFF
TRBJ2-6 few TRBD1 TRBV5-1 TGCGCCAGCAGCTTGAAAGGACAGGGGGCTATAGGGGCCAACGTCCTGACTTTC CASSLKGQGAIGANVLTF
TRBJ1-4 few - TRBV24-1 TGTGCCACCAGTGGGGAGGGGGAAAAACTGTTTTTT CATSGEGEKLFF
TRBJ2-4 many - TRBV5-1 TGCGCCAGCACAACGGCCTGGGGCCTAGCCAAAAACATTCAGTACTTC CASTTAWGLAKNIQYF